The present T cell receptor beta chain was sequenced within a study of regulatory T cells in long-lasting Graves disease (dated by TCRdb to 2020 to 2023). Concerning the study at large: To count as having persistent Graves' disease, a patient had to have received antithyroid drug treatment for over 5 years with TSH receptor autoantibodies remaining persistently positive. Peripheral blood TCR sequencing and RNA sequencing compared persistent Graves' disease patients with newly diagnosed Graves' disease patients. The study was registered as a clinical trial and conducted in China. A total of 35 or so samples underwent TCR sequencing: about 13 from persistent and about 20 from newly diagnosed Graves' disease patients. On average, persistent Graves' disease patients in the clinical cohort had been on antithyroid drugs for approximately ten years.

General findings and caveats noted by the study authors: The study examined only peripheral blood because the primary lesion, thyroid tissue, could not be accessed. The authors acknowledged the small sample size as a limitation that may reduce accuracy. Persistent Graves' disease patients showed lower TCR Shannon entropy and fewer highly expanded clones than newly diagnosed patients, suggesting clonal expansion. Sequencing and analysis were restricted to the TCR beta chain. More public clonotypes were shared among persistent patients (under 3,000) than among newly diagnosed patients (roughly 1,000).

This clonotype was seen a few times. The target of this receptor is not known. No base qualities exist here, and no much larger clone lies one base off it. In light of the paper, this sample's time point label describes: persistent/refractory GD, antithyroid drugs over 5 years with positive TRAb. For both TCR sequencing and RNA sequencing, RNA was extracted from PBMCs using TRIzol. The diagnosis of Graves' disease was made according to American Thyroid Association guidelines. Patients for the study were recruited at an endocrinology department in Xi'an, China. Each patient gave approximately 10 milliliters of peripheral blood, collected in an EDTA anticoagulant tube. Ficoll Paque Plus density gradient separation was used to isolate PBMCs, and no further T cell sorting was performed. An Agilent 2100 Bioanalyzer and agarose gel were used to assess RNA quality, and a NanoDrop 2000 was used to measure RNA concentration.

Library preparation used multiplex PCR. The data were produced on an Illumina HiSeq 4000. To build TCR beta libraries, CDR3 regions were amplified by Arm-PCR using iRepertoire HTBI primers. Gel purification was performed on PCR products prior to sequencing. The authors' analysis ran thus. Across samples, roughly 60 TRBV and 12 to 15 TRBJ segments were identified and used for gene usage analysis of CDR3 amino acid clonotypes. COPE and FqMerger were used to merge filtered high-quality paired reads into contigs. BLAST was used to align contigs to the IMGT TRBV, TRBD and TRBJ reference genes, and CDR3 was defined following IMGT. Any clonotype with a frequency above 0.1% was classified as a highly expanded clone. Repertoire diversity was measured by Shannon entropy, and V-J evenness by the Gini coefficient. A clonotype found in more than one individual was treated as public. TCRdb handled the public reads itself, with Q25 trimming in fastp and clone calling in MiXCR, and kept productive beta chains. Each CDR3 protein gets just one entry, which takes the most common genes and DNA from the rows behind it. The V and J calls follow TCRdb's processing rather than the paper's. The sample table records about 420,000 distinct CDR3 sequences; about a quarter of these occur just once. About 26% of the sample belongs to the ten largest clones.

The TCR was taken from a female donor with Graves disease. Sequencing used peripheral blood mononuclear cells (PBMCs), obtained when the disease was refractory, from a patient treated with antithyroid drugs.

The CDR3 reads as follows: CASSLGLAGRTDTQYF. The sequenced DNA: TGCGCCAGCAGCTTGGGGCTAGCGGGACGCACAGATACGCAGTATTTT. This sequence uses TRBV5-1 and TRBJ2-3, with 9 junctional bases fitting TRBD2. Measured from the cysteine to the phenylalanine, the CDR3 is 16 residues long. The DNA shown is the 48-base CDR3, in frame from base 1. From a lookup of the germline V gene, CDR1 and CDR2 are SGHRS and YFSETQ. V is pruned by 0 bases and J by 1 base, leaving 3 bases of the junction without a gene match. Reference TRBV5-1 and TRBJ2-3 genes cover what lies past the CDR3, so the full variable domain is KAGVTQTPRYLIKTRGQQVTLSCSPISGHRSVSWYQQTPGQGLQFLFEYFSETQRNKGNFPGRFSGRQFSNSRSEMNVSTLELGDSALYLCASSLGLAGRTDTQYFGPGTRLTVL.